The rows below give T cell receptor beta chains drawn from one sample of a study of breast tumors, draining lymph nodes, adjacent tissues. MiXCR was run by TCRdb on the multiplex PCR reads, yielding one entry per CDR3 protein. The sample has nearly 200,000 distinct CDR3 sequences; 31% are singletons. The specimen was axillary lymph node tissue. The receptors were gathered from a female donor with breast cancer. Some clones in this sample may be carry-over from other donors' samples. Each CDR3 is given with its conserved first and last residue. The order of the fields is D gene, J gene, V gene, clone size, CDR3 DNA, CDR3 protein. The D gene is left open where the match is weak. Size tells how often a clone was seen (once, few, many) or the class of an expanded clone, and some rows leave it out.

D: .
J: TRBJ1-6
V: TRBV10-3
size: .
DNA: TGTGCCATCAGTGACCTTGGTCGGGGCAATTCACCCTTCCACTTT
CDR3: CAISDLGRGNSPFHF

D: TRBD1
J: TRBJ2-1
V: TRBV7-9
size: many
DNA: TGTGCCAGCAGCCTCCACGGGGGGACAGGGATCTACAATGAGCAGTTCTTC
CDR3: CASSLHGGTGIYNEQFF

D: TRBD2
J: TRBJ2-7
V: TRBV10-3
size: .
DNA: TGTGCCATCGGTGATCCCGGACTAGCGGGGCCGGGGGGGCAGTACTTC
CDR3: CAIGDPGLAGPGGQYF

D: TRBD1
J: TRBJ1-1
V: TRBV3-1
size: few
DNA: TGTGCCAGCAGCCAAGCCGGGACAGGGGGCTTAGCTTTCTTT
CDR3: CASSQAGTGGLAFF

D: TRBD2
J: TRBJ2-5
V: TRBV20-1
size: many
DNA: TGCAGTGCTCCTCGGGAGGGGGGGCAAGAGACCCAGTACTTC
CDR3: CSAPREGGQETQYF

D: TRBD1
J: TRBJ1-2
V: TRBV24-1
size: .
DNA: TGTGCCACCAGTGTCGCGACAGGGGATGGTAACTATGGCTACACCTTC
CDR3: CATSVATGDGNYGYTF

D: .
J: TRBJ2-1
V: TRBV5-4
size: .
DNA: TGTGCCAGCAGCTACGACTACCCGAGCGCGGCGTTCTTC
CDR3: CASSYDYPSAAFF

D: TRBD1
J: TRBJ1-2
V: TRBV5-1
size: .
DNA: TGCGCCAGCAGCTATACAGGGGGCAAAGGCTACACCTTC
CDR3: CASSYTGGKGYTF

D: .
J: TRBJ1-3
V: TRBV18
size: .
DNA: TGTGCCAGCTCACCAGTTGCCACAGACAGTCACTCTGGAAACACCATATATTTT
CDR3: CASSPVATDSHSGNTIYF

D: TRBD2
J: TRBJ2-1
V: TRBV24-1
size: once
DNA: TGTGCCCAGCGGGGATCCTACAATGAGCAGTTCTTC
CDR3: CAQRGSYNEQFF

D: .
J: TRBJ2-2
V: TRBV20-1
size: many
DNA: TGCAGCCTGAGGCGAGACTCCGGGGAGCTGTTTTTT
CDR3: CSLRRDSGELFF

D: TRBD2
J: TRBJ2-1
V: TRBV24-1
size: .
DNA: TGTGCCACCAGTGATCCAAGGGTGAGCGGGGCATACAATGAGCAGTTCTTC
CDR3: CATSDPRVSGAYNEQFF

D: TRBD2
J: TRBJ2-1
V: TRBV19
size: many
DNA: TGTGCCAGCCGGGGACTAGCGGCGCTATACAATGAGCAGTTCTTC
CDR3: CASRGLAALYNEQFF

D: .
J: TRBJ1-4
V: TRBV12-3/TRBV12-4
size: many
DNA: TGTGCCAGCAGTAAAGCCACGGGGGGTGAAAAACTGTTTTTT
CDR3: CASSKATGGEKLFF

D: TRBD1
J: TRBJ2-3
V: TRBV6-1
size: many
DNA: TGTGCCAGCAGCCGAGGGACAGCTAGCACAGATACGCAGTATTTT
CDR3: CASSRGTASTDTQYF

D: .
J: TRBJ1-1
V: TRBV20-1
size: few
DNA: TGCAGTGCTCGAAAGAACACTGAAGCTTTCTTT
CDR3: CSARKNTEAFF

D: .
J: TRBJ1-2
V: TRBV27
size: few
DNA: TGTGCCAGCAGATCATCCGGGCCCCGCTACACCTTC
CDR3: CASRSSGPRYTF

D: .
J: TRBJ2-1
V: TRBV20-1
size: .
DNA: TGCAGTGCTCCGGGGGCGGGAGTAAGGTACAATGAGCAGTTCTTC
CDR3: CSAPGAGVRYNEQFF